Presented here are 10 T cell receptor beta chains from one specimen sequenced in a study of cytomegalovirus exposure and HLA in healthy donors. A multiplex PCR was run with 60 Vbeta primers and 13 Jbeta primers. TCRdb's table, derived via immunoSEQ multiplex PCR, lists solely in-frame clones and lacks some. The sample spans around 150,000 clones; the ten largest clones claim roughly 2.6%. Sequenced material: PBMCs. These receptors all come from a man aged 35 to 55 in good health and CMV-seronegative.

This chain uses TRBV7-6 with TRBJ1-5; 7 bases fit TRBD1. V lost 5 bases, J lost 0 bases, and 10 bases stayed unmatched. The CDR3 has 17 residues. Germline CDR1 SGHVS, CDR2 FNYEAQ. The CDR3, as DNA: TGTGCCAGCAGCCCCGGGCAGGGGGTGCGTAGCAATCAGCCCCAGCATTTT. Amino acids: CASSPGQGVRSNQPQHF.

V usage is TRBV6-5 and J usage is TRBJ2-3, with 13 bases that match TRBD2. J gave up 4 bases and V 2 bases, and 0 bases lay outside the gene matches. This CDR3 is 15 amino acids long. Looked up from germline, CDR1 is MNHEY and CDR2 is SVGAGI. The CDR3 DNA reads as TGTGCCAGCAGTTACACTAGCGGGGGGGCAGATACGCAGTATTTT. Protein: CASSYTSGGADTQYF.

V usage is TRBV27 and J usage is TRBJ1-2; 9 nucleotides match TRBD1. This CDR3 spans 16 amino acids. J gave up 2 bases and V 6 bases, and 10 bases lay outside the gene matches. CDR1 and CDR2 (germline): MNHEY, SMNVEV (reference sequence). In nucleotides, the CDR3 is TGTGCCAGCAGGATGATCGGGACAGGGAAGAACTATGGCTACACCTTC. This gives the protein CASRMIGTGKNYGYTF.

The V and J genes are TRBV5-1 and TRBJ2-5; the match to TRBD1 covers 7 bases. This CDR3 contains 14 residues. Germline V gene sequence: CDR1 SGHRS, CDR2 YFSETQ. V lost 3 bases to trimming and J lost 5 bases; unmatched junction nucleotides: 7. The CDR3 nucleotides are TGCGCCAGCAGCTCGGGACAGTTACAGGAGACCCAGTACTTC. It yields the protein CASSSGQLQETQYF.

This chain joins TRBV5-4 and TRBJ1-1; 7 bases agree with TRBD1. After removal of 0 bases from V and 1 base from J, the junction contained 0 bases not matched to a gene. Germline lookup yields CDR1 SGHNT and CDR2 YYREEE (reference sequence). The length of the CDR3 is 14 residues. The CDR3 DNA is TGTGCCAGCAGCTTGGGGGACAGGAACACTGAAGCTTTCTTT. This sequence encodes CASSLGDRNTEAFF.

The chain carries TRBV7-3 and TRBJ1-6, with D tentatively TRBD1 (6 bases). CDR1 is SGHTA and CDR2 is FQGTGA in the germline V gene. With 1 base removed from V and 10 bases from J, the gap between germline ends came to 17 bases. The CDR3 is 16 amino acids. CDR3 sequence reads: CASSLNPPGAGSPLHF. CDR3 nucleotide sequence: TGTGCCAGCAGCTTAAACCCGCCAGGGGCAGGCTCACCCCTCCACTTT.

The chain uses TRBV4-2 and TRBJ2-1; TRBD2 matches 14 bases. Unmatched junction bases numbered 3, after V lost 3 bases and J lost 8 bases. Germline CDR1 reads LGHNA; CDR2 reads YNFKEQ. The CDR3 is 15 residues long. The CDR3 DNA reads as TGTGCCAGCAGCCAGACTAGCGGGGGGGCTGATGAGCAGTTCTTC. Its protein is CASSQTSGGADEQFF.

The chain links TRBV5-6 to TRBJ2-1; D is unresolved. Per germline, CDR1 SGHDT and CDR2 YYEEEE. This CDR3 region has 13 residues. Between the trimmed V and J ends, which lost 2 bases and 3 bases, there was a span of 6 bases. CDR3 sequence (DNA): TGTGCCAGCAGCTTAAACTACTACAATGAGCAGTTCTTC. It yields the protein CASSLNYYNEQFF. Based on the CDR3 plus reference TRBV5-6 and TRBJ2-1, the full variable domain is DAGVTQSPTHLIKTRGQQVTLRCSPKSGHDTVSWYQQALGQGPQFIFQYYEEEERQRGNFPDRFSGHQFPNYSSELNVNALLLGDSALYLCASSLNYYNEQFFGPGTRLTVL.

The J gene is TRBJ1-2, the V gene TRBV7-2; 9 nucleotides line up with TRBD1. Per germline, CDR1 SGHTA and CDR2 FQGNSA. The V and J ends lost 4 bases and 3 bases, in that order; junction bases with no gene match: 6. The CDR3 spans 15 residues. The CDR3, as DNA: TGTGCCAGCAGCTCGCCGGGACAGGGTGACTATGGCTACACCTTC. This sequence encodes CASSSPGQGDYGYTF.

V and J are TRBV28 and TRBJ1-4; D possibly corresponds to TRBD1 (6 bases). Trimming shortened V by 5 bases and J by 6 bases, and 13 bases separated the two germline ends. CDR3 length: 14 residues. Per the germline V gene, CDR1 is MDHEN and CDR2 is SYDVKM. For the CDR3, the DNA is TGTGCCAGCAGTCGACTCCGGACAGATGAAAAACTGTTTTTT. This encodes CASSRLRTDEKLFF.